This is a list of T cell receptor beta chains from one sample in a study of control samples from healthy donors and cancer patients. The assay was immunoSEQ multiplex PCR, and TCRdb's table has in-frame clones only and misses some. The table shows approximately 230,000 clones, with roughly 82% occurring only once. Sequencing used PBMCs. The receptors were sampled from an older woman with lung cancer. CDR3s leave out the opening cysteine and the closing phenylalanine or tryptophan.

j_gene | v_gene | CDR3aa
TRBJ2-2 | TRBV5-1 | ASSLAQPNTGELF
TRBJ2-7 | TRBV28 | ASTQLGGGKYEQY
TRBJ1-2 | TRBV7-9 | ASSLQGDGYT
TRBJ2-7 | TRBV28 | ASGTGQKLRGQY
TRBJ2-1 | TRBV6-6 | ASSQTSGSYNEQF
TRBJ2-1 | TRBV7-2 | ASSARISGNEQF
TRBJ1-2 | TRBV13 | ASSYDSPLVGYT
TRBJ1-1 | TRBV9 | ASSPGTGKAF
TRBJ2-7 | TRBV5-5 | ASSLDRGGYEQY
TRBJ2-7 | TRBV5-5 | ASSTGPSDEQY
TRBJ2-7 | TRBV18 | ASSLDGYEQY
TRBJ1-5 | TRBV6-5 | ASRSGQGPNQPQH
TRBJ1-3 | TRBV9 | ASSVGPAGRSSGNTIY
TRBJ2-7 | TRBV6-5 | ASTPQGRATYEQY
TRBJ1-4 | TRBV18 | ASSPGTANEKLF
TRBJ2-1 | TRBV5-1 | ASSSGWGLAGQDEQF
TRBJ2-7 | TRBV7-2 | ASSLAGTGGYEQY
TRBJ1-2 | TRBV2 | ASRSTGGNGYT
TRBJ1-5 | TRBV2 | ASRGRYSNQPQH
TRBJ1-5 | TRBV20-1 | SAGLGQPQH
TRBJ1-4 | TRBV30 | AWSQGLNEKLF
TRBJ2-7 | TRBV6-4 | ASSDSVGTTSYEQY
TRBJ2-3 | TRBV5-1 | ASSLWRGGGTDTQY
TRBJ2-3 | TRBV5-1 | ASSLAAGGSRTDTQY
TRBJ1-2 | TRBV7-8 | ASSLGANYGYT
TRBJ2-2 | TRBV13 | ASSLGPLAANTGELF
TRBJ1-6 | TRBV5-5 | ASSLAGATGSPLH
TRBJ1-1 | TRBV3-1/TRBV3-2 | ASSPPGGFTEAF
TRBJ1-1 | TRBV5-1 | ASSFGQMNTEAF
TRBJ2-1 | TRBV5-4 | ASSLKLAGVHEQF
TRBJ2-5 | TRBV5-8 | ASSLSRTGGKETQY
TRBJ1-2 | TRBV30 | AWARDPDAYGYT
TRBJ2-1 | TRBV5-1 | ASSASGGAGEQF
TRBJ2-5 | TRBV5-4 | ASSLGDSQETQY
TRBJ2-3 | TRBV27 | ASSRQSSTDTQY
TRBJ2-3 | TRBV4-2 | ASSQDQGLDTQY
TRBJ1-6 | TRBV18 | ASSGQGSDSPLH
TRBJ1-2 | TRBV2 | ASSTLTDSYGYT
TRBJ2-7 | TRBV6-5 | ASSPRKTGAYEQY